This TCR beta chain originates from a study of blood T cell repertoires in COVID-19. Overall study context: There were acute and convalescent COVID-19 samples, and they came from the United States, Italy and Spain. Sources were T cells, B-cell-depleted T cells, or PBMCs; the material itself was cDNA or gDNA.

In the original analysis: Estimation of nucleated cell counts was performed using reference gene primer amplification. TCRdb keeps only in-frame clones here, not all; method: immunoSEQ multiplex PCR. That table is the source of V, J and clone size, and D and trimming were worked out from the DNA. This table has 100,000 to 120,000 clones, about 85% appearing once. The germline V gene encodes CDR1 MNHEY and CDR2 SVGAGI. V gave up 0 bases and J gave up 3 bases; unmatched junction bases: 5. The CDR3 is 16 residues long. The source material was peripheral blood. The gene calls are TRBV6-5 and TRBJ2-7, with 10 bases aligning to TRBD1. The receptor comes from a middle-aged man with acute or convalescent COVID-19. The CDR3, as DNA: TGTGCCAGCAGTTACTCGACTGGACAGGGGGACTACGAGCAGTACTTC. It codes for CASSYSTGQGDYEQYF.